The T cell receptor beta chain under discussion was sequenced for a study of shared clonotypes between healthy human individuals. Germline V gives CDR1 PRHDT, CDR2 FYEKMQ (reference sequence). This CDR3 region has 16 residues. Trimming took 0 bases from V and 3 from J, leaving 12 bases between them. The input for sorted-subset replicate PCRs was 200 to 250 ng DNA, some 28,000 T cell genomes. Sequencing was performed with immunoSEQ multiplex PCR; in TCRdb, only in-frame clones are kept and a portion is missing. The sample gives roughly 1,800,000 clones, roughly 94% of which show up once; approximately 1.2% is in the top ten. The naive CD8 population came from CD45RO-negative cells selected for CCR7, without terminally differentiated effector memory CD45RA+ cells.

This receptor was taken from a man aged 18 to 29 in good health. The V call is TRBV13, the J call TRBJ1-3; no definite D call. The sample comprised naive CD8+ T cells sorted from blood. The CDR3 is CASSLGPQAGGNTIYF. The CDR3, as DNA: TGTGCCAGCAGCTTAGGCCCCCAGGCGGGTGGAAACACCATATATTTT.